Sequencing of this TCR beta chain was carried out in a study of HIV-infected patients and healthy controls. Notes on the study in general: Healthy controls carried many MAIT alpha-chain CDR3s, while HIV+ repertoires had few. Untreated HIV+ repertoires had roughly threefold fewer distinct CDR3s and lower Shannon diversity than healthy controls.

This clonotype was observed many times. Its antigen is unknown. Germline V lookup: CDR1 KGHSH, CDR2 LQKENI. This CDR3 has 15 amino acids. V trimming: 6 bases; J trimming: 5 bases; junction bases outside the gene matches: 11. The repertoire came from unfractionated whole blood and reflected all unsorted peripheral T cells. Alpha and beta constant-region primers primed reverse transcription of about 500 ng RNA. Using multiplexing indices, alpha and beta chain libraries were generated apart by chain-specific third strand synthesis. A roughly 21-cycle PCR with P5s and P7 primers followed a short adapter-adding first PCR. One entry per CDR3 protein results from TCRdb running MiXCR on the 5' RACE reads. The table has more than 9,000 distinct CDR3 sequences, less than 9.5% seen once.

The source was blood, collected before antiretroviral therapy. J is TRBJ2-5 and V is TRBV18; TRBD1 matches at 8 bases. This sequence originates from an adult with HIV infection. The donor label of this sample is uncertain. CDR3 sequence reads: CASSRATGADETQYF. CDR3 sequence (DNA): TGTGCCAGCTCCCGTGCGACAGGGGCGGATGAGACCCAGTACTTC. The full variable domain, completed using reference TRBV18 and TRBJ2-5, is NAGVMQNPRHLVRRRGQEARLRCSPMKGHSHVYWYRQLPEEGLKFMVYLQKENIIDESGMPKERFSAEFPKEGPSILRIQQVVRGDSAAYFCASSRATGADETQYFGPGTRLLVL.